The 22 T cell receptor beta chains below were found in one sample sequenced in a study of response to subunit inactivated influenza vaccine (dated by TCRdb to 2017 to 2018). The sample's time point label is to be understood as: 45 days after influenza vaccine administration. Library preparation employed RT-PCR. Sequencing used an Illumina HiSeq 2500. The raw public reads went through TCRdb reprocessing: fastp at Q25, MiXCR clone calling, in-frame beta chains kept. A single entry per CDR3 protein holds the most common genes and DNA from its merged rows. This sample is represented by approximately 500,000 distinct CDR3 sequences; 13% of them were singletons. Clones ranked in the top ten supply over 10% of the sample. Sequencing used PBMCs from blood, obtained 35 to 45 days after vaccination. These receptors were taken from a middle-aged man who received an inactivated influenza vaccine. Donor details come from another sample of the same person, matched by shared clones.

Only a few counts were recorded for this clonotype. V gene TRBV7-9 combines with J gene TRBJ1-1, with D perhaps matching TRBD1 (5 bases). This CDR3 has 13 amino acids. Germline assignment: CDR1 SEHNR and CDR2 FQNEAQ (reference sequence). The V end was cut by 1 base, the J end by 11 bases, with 14 bases between. The CDR3 reads CASSLVGTGGAFF. The CDR3 nucleotides read TGTGCCAGCAGCTTAGTAGGGACCGGTGGGGCTTTCTTT.

V gene TRBV18 combines with J gene TRBJ2-7; no clear D. Trimming cost V 3 bases and J 2 bases, with 11 bases left between them. The germline gives CDR1 KGHSH, CDR2 LQKENI. The length of the CDR3 is 14 residues. The CDR3 coding sequence is TGTGCCAGCTCACCCAACAGAGAAACCTACGAGCAGTACTTC. Its translation: CASSPNRETYEQYF.

This clonotype was observed a handful of times. The chain couples TRBV4-1 to TRBJ1-2; 8 positions agree with TRBD1. CDR3 length: 16 residues. The ends lost 1 base at V and 4 bases at J; junction bases unmatched: 8. Germline-derived CDR1 and CDR2 are MGHRA and YSYEKL. CDR3 region: CASSQGGSGGFYGYTF. CDR3 DNA sequence: TGCGCCAGCAGCCAAGGAGGGTCAGGGGGCTTCTATGGCTACACCTTC.

This chain joins TRBV7-2 and TRBJ1-1; D is ambiguous. V lost 5 bases to trimming and J lost 0 bases, with 10 bases between them. There are 14 residues in the CDR3. Per germline, CDR1 SGHTA and CDR2 FQGNSA. This CDR3 is CASSPSVMNTEAFF. The CDR3 DNA reads TGTGCCAGCAGCCCCAGCGTCATGAACACTGAAGCTTTCTTT.

This clonotype has a handful of counts. The rearrangement uses TRBV25-1 and TRBJ2-5, with a weak D call TRBD1 (5 bases). CDR3 length: 15 residues. Germline loops: CDR1 MGHDK, CDR2 SYGVNS. The V gene lost 4 bases and the J gene lost 5 bases, with 17 bases spanning the gap. The CDR3 DNA sequence: TGTGCCAGCAGTGCCTTCAGGGAAACCACGGAGACCCAGTACTTC. Translating it yields CASSAFRETTETQYF.

This clonotype has more than one count but fewer than ten. V is TRBV12-3 or TRBV12-4 and J is TRBJ2-5, with D unclear. This CDR3 comprises 14 residues. Between the trimmed V and J ends, which lost 1 base and 7 bases, there was a span of 13 bases. The CDR3: CASSLVAASGTQYF. The CDR3 DNA reads TGTGCCAGCAGTTTAGTGGCCGCGTCGGGGACCCAGTACTTC.

V and J are TRBV7-2 and TRBJ1-3; D gene uncertain. V was shortened by 2 bases and J by 2 bases, with 7 bases between the two germline ends. Germline V gene data show CDR1 as SGHTA and CDR2 as FQGNSA. This CDR3 has 14 residues. The CDR3 reads CASSLMGAGNTIYF. In DNA form, the CDR3 reads TGTGCCAGCAGCTTAATGGGAGCTGGAAACACCATATATTTT.

This chain joins TRBV27 and TRBJ2-7; weak D call: TRBD2 (6 bases). Trimming left V 5 bases short and J 1 base short, with 18 bases between. The CDR3 has 16 amino acids. Germline V lookup: CDR1 MNHEY, CDR2 SMNVEV (reference sequence). CDR3 nucleotides: TGTGCCAGCAGTCCCCCGGTGCCAGGGACTTCCTACGAGCAGTACTTC. Residues: CASSPPVPGTSYEQYF.

This clonotype has ten or more counts. The chain links TRBV5-1 to TRBJ2-2; 13 bases agree with TRBD2. This CDR3 spans 19 amino acids. CDR1 is SGHRS and CDR2 is YFSETQ in the germline V gene. Trimming took 4 bases from V and 4 from J; bases not matched to a gene: 13. This CDR3 reads CASSATGLAGMPGTGELFF. The DNA for the CDR3 is TGCGCCAGCAGCGCCACGGGACTAGCGGGAATGCCGGGCACCGGGGAGCTGTTTTTT.

The chain employs TRBV28 and TRBJ2-1; 10 bases match TRBD1. CDR1 and CDR2 from the germline V gene are MDHEN and SYDVKM. The trim removed 7 bases at V and 8 bases at J, leaving 17 bases unmatched. This CDR3 region has 17 residues. CDR3 sequence (DNA): TGTGCCAGCACTTCCCCGCAAGGGACAGGGGCTGTTTATGAGCAGTTCTTC. Translated, it gives CASTSPQGTGAVYEQFF.

This clonotype was found a few times. The chain's CDR3 is CASSLVVNAYTEAFF. Written as DNA, the CDR3 is TGTGCCAGCAGCTTAGTCGTGAACGCCTACACTGAAGCTTTCTTT. This chain links TRBV7-2 with TRBJ1-1; D is ambiguous. Trimming took 1 base from V and 3 from J, leaving 12 bases between them. This CDR3 region has 15 residues. Per germline, CDR1 SGHTA and CDR2 FQGNSA.

In this sample, this clonotype turned up many times. This chain connects TRBV20-1 to TRBJ2-3; tentatively, D is TRBD2 (5 bases). Germline values: CDR1 DFQATT, CDR2 SNEGSKA (reference sequence). The CDR3 runs to 16 residues. Trimming took 1 base from V and 6 from J, leaving 20 bases between them. Here the CDR3 reads CSARAEGAGRWDTQYF. DNA of the CDR3: TGCAGTGCTAGAGCAGAGGGCGCTGGGCGTTGGGATACGCAGTATTTT.

This clonotype was counted between two and nine times. CDR3 in DNA: TGTGCCATCAGTGACAGGACGGTTGCGGCCCTGGTCTACGAGCAGTACTTC. It is translated as CAISDRTVAALVYEQYF. The rearrangement links TRBV10-3 to TRBJ2-7, with no clear D. Germline loops: CDR1 ENHRY, CDR2 SYGVKD. The V end lost 3 bases, the J end lost 3 bases, and 21 bases lay between the germline ends. The CDR3 runs 17 residues.

This clonotype occurred a few times. The CDR3 here is CASSLFGASDTQYF. CDR3 nucleotides: TGTGCCAGCAGCTTGTTCGGGGCTTCAGATACGCAGTATTTT. This chain links TRBV7-9 with TRBJ2-3; D might be TRBD1 or TRBD2, each matching 5 bases. Germline CDR1 is SEHNR and CDR2 is FQNEAQ (reference sequence). CDR3 size: 14 residues. V was shortened by 3 bases and J by 4 bases, with 11 bases between the two germline ends.

The chain carries TRBV20-1 and TRBJ1-1, with D perhaps matching TRBD1 (6 bases). CDR1 and CDR2 from the germline V gene are DFQATT and SNEGSKA (reference sequence). V lost 2 bases and J lost 5, with 9 bases in between. The CDR3 is 12 residues long. DNA of the CDR3: TGCAGTGCTAGACGAGACAGGACTGAAGCTTTCTTT. Its translation is CSARRDRTEAFF.

The rearrangement joins TRBV5-1 to TRBJ2-2, with TRBD1 matching over 10 bases. From germline, CDR1 is SGHRS and CDR2 YFSETQ. This CDR3 is built from 16 residues. V lost 4 bases and J lost 1; bases outside the gene matches: 4. CDR3 DNA sequence: TGCGCCAGCAGCCCTCGGACAGGGGGGAACACCGGGGAGCTGTTTTTT. Residues: CASSPRTGGNTGELFF.

This chain joins TRBV10-3 and TRBJ1-1; no definite D call. Trimming left V 4 bases short and J 1 base short, with 4 bases between. The CDR3 covers 12 residues. Germline V gene sequence: CDR1 ENHRY, CDR2 SYGVKD. In DNA, the CDR3 is TGTGCCATCAGTGGGGGGAACACTGAAGCTTTCTTT. Its translation is CAISGGNTEAFF.

There are a few counts of this clonotype. This chain connects TRBV3-1 to TRBJ1-4, with D uncertain. CDR3 length equals 11 residues. Germline-derived CDR1 and CDR2 are LGHDT and YNNKEL (reference sequence). Trimming cost V 1 base and J 7 bases, with 1 base left between them. As DNA, the CDR3 is TGTGCCAGCAGCCAAGCTGAAAAACTGTTTTTT. Translation gives CASSQAEKLFF.

This clonotype was seen more than once but under ten times. The chain employs TRBV24-1 and TRBJ2-1; TRBD2 matches at 13 bases. J gave up 4 bases and V 10 bases, and 6 bases lay outside the gene matches. There are 15 residues in the CDR3. Germline V CDR1 and CDR2: KGHDR, SFDVKD. CDR3 loop: CATQMGLAGYNEQFF. The CDR3 DNA sequence: TGTGCCACTCAGATGGGACTAGCGGGGTACAATGAGCAGTTCTTC.

This CDR3 is CASSPNLGEEIPYEQYF. CDR3 DNA sequence: TGTGCCAGCAGCCCCAACCTAGGGGAGGAGATACCCTACGAGCAGTACTTC. This sequence joins TRBV7-2 and TRBJ2-7; D might be TRBD2 (6 bases). Germline V gene sequence: CDR1 SGHTA, CDR2 FQGNSA. The CDR3 length is 17 residues. V lost 5 bases, J lost 2 bases, and 22 bases lay in between.

The chain is built from TRBV28 and TRBJ2-7; D is ambiguous. The length of the CDR3 is 13 residues. V dropped 3 bases and J dropped 1 base, with 7 bases sitting between them. CDR1 MDHEN and CDR2 SYDVKM come from the germline V gene. The CDR3 spells CASSFVRSYEQYF. For the CDR3, the DNA is TGTGCCAGCAGTTTTGTCAGATCCTACGAGCAGTACTTC.

This clonotype has more than one count but fewer than ten. V gene TRBV5-1 combines with J gene TRBJ2-7; 11 nucleotides line up with TRBD1. Trimming took 0 bases from V and 5 from J; bases not matched to a gene: 4. The germline CDR1 and CDR2 sequences are SGHRS and YFSETQ. The CDR3 extends over 15 amino acids. CDR3 in amino acids: CASSLDGQGANEQYF. CDR3 DNA: TGCGCCAGCAGCTTGGACGGACAGGGGGCGAACGAGCAGTACTTC. The full variable domain, with the rest looked up from reference TRBV5-1 and TRBJ2-7, is KAGVTQTPRYLIKTRGQQVTLSCSPISGHRSVSWYQQTPGQGLQFLFEYFSETQRNKGNFPGRFSGRQFSNSRSEMNVSTLELGDSALYLCASSLDGQGANEQYFGPGTRLTVT.